This TCR beta chain was captured in a study of radiation and T cells in renal cell carcinoma. The CDR3 has 13 residues. Germline V gene data show CDR1 as SEHNR and CDR2 as FQNEAQ (reference sequence). The J segment lost 11 bases and the V segment lost 4 bases, leaving 7 bases of the junction unmatched. Note on this clone: Its antigen remains unidentified.

Study findings and constraints: In blood, top tumor clones expanded by 2 weeks, shrinking by 4.

Time point noted: blood 4 weeks post-SBRT, at nephrectomy. Indicated treatment: 15 Gy SBRT to primary tumor, nephrectomy 4 weeks later. Measured with immunoSEQ multiplex PCR; TCRdb has only the in-frame clones, and not every one. The sample has about 64,000 clones, over 65% seen once. This sequence joins TRBV7-9 and TRBJ2-1, with 8 bases that match TRBD2. The sequence was obtained from a man aged 60-69 years with renal cell carcinoma. The sequences come from blood, collected from a patient whose treatment included radiotherapy and nephrectomy. The CDR3 sequence: CASSSTIAGKQFF. Here the CDR3 DNA reads TGTGCCAGCAGCTCCACTATAGCGGGAAAGCAGTTCTTC.